The T cell receptor (beta chain) described here comes from a study of cytomegalovirus exposure and HLA in healthy donors. The V gene's germline CDR1 is MNHNS and CDR2 SASEGT. Trimming removed 7 bases from V and 7 bases from J, with 16 bases in between. This CDR3 region has 13 residues. It was with 60 Vbeta and 13 Jbeta primers that the PCR ran. Some clones are missing from TCRdb's copy, which holds only in-frame ones; the method was immunoSEQ multiplex PCR. The table shows 150,000 to 200,000 clones, with nearly 80% occurring only once. The table lists this clone with a count of one. The TCR originated in a woman in her twenties or thirties in good health and CMV-seropositive. Input material: PBMCs. The gene calls are TRBV6-1 and TRBJ2-5, with no clear D. The CDR3 bases are TGTGCCAGCAACATGTTGGCAGATTGGACCCAGTACTTC. Its translation is CASNMLADWTQYF.